This T cell receptor (beta chain) was sequenced in a study of beta chain features in type 1 diabetes. cDNA synthesis used the whole RNA isolate, giving expressed TCRB sequences. About 3.6 million reads was the average for naive, central memory and regulatory T cell samples. TCRdb keeps only in-frame clones here, not all; method: immunoSEQ multiplex PCR. The sample consists of more than 250,000 clones, over 12% of them appearing once. As concerns this clone: Its cognate antigen is unknown.

Study-level points and caveats: Researchers reported that naive, central memory and Treg TCRB repertoires appeared more similar in patients than in healthy donors. The study found moderately but significantly shorter TCRB CDR3s in all four CD4+ subsets of Type 1 diabetes patients.

Per donor, one heparinised blood draw averaged about 116 mL. Sort purity for all populations was recorded as exceeding 98%. Sequenced input: naive CD4+ T cells from blood. The source is a man between 18 and 29 years old with type 1 diabetes.

CDR3 nucleotides: TGTGCCAGCAGCTTATTCGAGGGGAACACTGAAGCTTTCTTT. Translating gives CASSLFEGNTEAFF. The chain is built from TRBV7-2 and TRBJ1-1; D is ambiguous. Between the trimmed V and J ends, which lost 2 bases and 1 base, there was a span of 8 bases. The CDR3 contains 14 residues. Germline assignment: CDR1 SGHTA and CDR2 FQGNSA.